The 9 T cell receptor beta chains in this list originate from one sample, sequenced in a study of neurological immune-mediated disorders. TCRdb called the 5' RACE reads again in MiXCR, with one record for every CDR3 protein. The profile covers about 17,000 distinct CDR3 sequences, with 3.5% appearing a single time and over 20% taken by the ten largest. Sequencing was performed on CD8+ T cells from blood. Every receptor here comes from a woman in her thirties or forties in good health.

This clonotype was seen only a few times. The genes are TRBV21-1 and TRBJ2-1; the D segment call TRBD2 is taken from the table without a DNA check. TRBV21-1 is assigned pseudogene status. This CDR3 comprises 14 residues. The CDR3 nucleotides read TGTGCCAGCAGCTTAGGTGAGGGTGGGCATGAGCAGTTCTTC. Amino acid sequence: CASSLGEGGHEQFF.

This clonotype was detected ten times or more. The chain recombines TRBV27 with TRBJ2-2; maybe TRBD2 (6 bases). CDR1 MNHEY and CDR2 SMNVEV come from the germline V gene (reference sequence). The ends were cut back, 4 bases at V and 5 bases at J, with 11 bases in the middle. This CDR3 has 14 residues. The CDR3 spells CASSWGLATGELFF. CDR3 coding DNA: TGTGCCAGCAGTTGGGGACTTGCAACCGGGGAGCTGTTTTTT.

The genes are TRBV7-3 and TRBJ2-1; 9 nucleotides align to TRBD2. Germline trimming cut 4 bases from V and 6 bases from J; bases unmatched to any gene: 13. This CDR3 has 17 amino acids. CDR1 is SGHTA and CDR2 is FQGTGA in the germline V gene. CDR3 region: CASSSSLGTSIPNEQFF. The CDR3 bases are TGTGCCAGCAGCTCAAGTTTAGGGACTAGCATTCCCAATGAGCAGTTCTTC.

Many counts were recorded for this clonotype. This chain joins TRBV6-5 and TRBJ2-7, with 7 nucleotides matching TRBD1. V gave up 6 bases and J gave up 7 bases; unmatched junction bases: 3. The CDR3 spans 11 residues. The germline CDR1 and CDR2 sequences are MNHEY and SVGAGI. Written as DNA, the CDR3 is TGTGCCAGCAGGACAGGGAGAGAGCAGTACTTC. It encodes CASRTGREQYF.

The sample holds many counts of this clonotype. The genes are TRBV7-2 and TRBJ2-1; 9 bases are shared with TRBD2. J gave up 7 bases and V 4 bases, and 17 bases lay outside the gene matches. This CDR3 region has 18 residues. Germline CDR1 is SGHTA and CDR2 is FQGNSA. In DNA form, the CDR3 reads TGTGCCAGCAGCTCGGGACTAGCCAATCCTGGGTCATGGAATGAGCAGTTCTTC. Translating it yields CASSSGLANPGSWNEQFF.

This clonotype has at least ten counts. The chain employs TRBV7-2 and TRBJ2-7; no clear D. V was cut by 4 bases and J by 0 bases, with 4 bases left in between. Germline CDR1 and CDR2: SGHTA and FQGNSA. The CDR3 consists of 12 residues. Here the CDR3 reads CASSYSSYEQYF. DNA of the CDR3: TGTGCCAGCAGCTACAGCTCCTACGAGCAGTACTTC.

This clonotype was seen at least ten times. J is TRBJ2-3 and V is TRBV4-3, with a tentative D call TRBD2 (6 bases). Trimming left V 4 bases short and J 0 bases short, with 20 bases between. This CDR3 is 18 amino acids long. CDR1 is LGHNA and CDR2 is YSLEER in the germline V gene. This CDR3 reads CASSPHPPASASTDTQYF. In nucleotides, the CDR3 is TGCGCCAGCAGCCCCCACCCCCCGGCTAGCGCTAGCACAGATACGCAGTATTTT.

This clonotype was found many times. This chain links TRBV28 with TRBJ1-1; TRBD1 agrees at 7 bases. Germline loops: CDR1 MDHEN, CDR2 SYDVKM. The CDR3 length is 14 residues. V shed 6 bases, J shed 6 bases, and the junction held 10 bases outside the gene matches. The CDR3, as DNA: TGTGCCAGCAGCATCAGGGGGAAGAGCGCTGAAGCTTTCTTT. It translates to CASSIRGKSAEAFF. The whole variable domain, filled in from reference TRBV28 and TRBJ1-1, reads DVKVTQSSRYLVKRTGEKVFLECVQDMDHENMFWYRQDPGLGLRLIYFSYDVKMKEKGDIPEGYSVSREKKERFSLILESASTNQTSMYLCASSIRGKSAEAFFGQGTRLTVV.

This clonotype has at least ten counts. The V call is TRBV7-8, the J call TRBJ2-7; perhaps TRBD2 as D (6 bases). This CDR3 spans 14 amino acids. Germline V gene sequence: CDR1 SGHVS, CDR2 FQNEAQ. Trimming removed 5 bases at V and 5 bases at J, with 16 bases between. The CDR3 DNA follows: TGTGCCAGCAGCCTAGGAGGGCCGATCAACGAGCAGTACTTC. Amino acids: CASSLGGPINEQYF.